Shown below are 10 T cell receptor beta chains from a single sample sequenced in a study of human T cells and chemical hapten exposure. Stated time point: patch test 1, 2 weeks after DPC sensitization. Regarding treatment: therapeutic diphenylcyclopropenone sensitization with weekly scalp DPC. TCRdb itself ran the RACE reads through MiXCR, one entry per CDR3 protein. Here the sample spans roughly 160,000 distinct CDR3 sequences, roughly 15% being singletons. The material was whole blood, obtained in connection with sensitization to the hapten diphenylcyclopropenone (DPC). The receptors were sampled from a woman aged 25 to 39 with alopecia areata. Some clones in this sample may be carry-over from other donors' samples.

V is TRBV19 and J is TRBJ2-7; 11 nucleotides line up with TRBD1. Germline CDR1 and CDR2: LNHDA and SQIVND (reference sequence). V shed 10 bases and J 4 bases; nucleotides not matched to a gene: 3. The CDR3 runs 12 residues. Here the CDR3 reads CATGDRGYEQYF. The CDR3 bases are TGTGCCACCGGGGACAGGGGGTACGAGCAGTACTTC.

The CDR3 spells CASSQDPSGETQYF. The CDR3 DNA is TGTGCCAGCAGCCAAGATCCTTCCGGGGAGACCCAGTACTTC. The J gene is TRBJ2-5, the V gene TRBV4-2; D remains unclear. The CDR3 has 14 amino acids. V shed 0 bases and J shed 5 bases, with 10 bases lying between them. Germline V gene sequence: CDR1 LGHNA, CDR2 YNFKEQ.

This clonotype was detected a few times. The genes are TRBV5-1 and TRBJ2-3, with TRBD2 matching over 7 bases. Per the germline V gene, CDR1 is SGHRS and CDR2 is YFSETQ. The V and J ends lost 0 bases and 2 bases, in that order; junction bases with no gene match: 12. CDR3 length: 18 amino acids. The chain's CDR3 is CASSLAGSSGKYTDTQYF. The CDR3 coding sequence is TGCGCCAGCAGCTTGGCCGGGTCTAGCGGCAAATACACAGATACGCAGTATTTT. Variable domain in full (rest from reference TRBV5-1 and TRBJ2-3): KAGVTQTPRYLIKTRGQQVTLSCSPISGHRSVSWYQQTPGQGLQFLFEYFSETQRNKGNFPGRFSGRQFSNSRSEMNVSTLELGDSALYLCASSLAGSSGKYTDTQYFGPGTRLTVL.

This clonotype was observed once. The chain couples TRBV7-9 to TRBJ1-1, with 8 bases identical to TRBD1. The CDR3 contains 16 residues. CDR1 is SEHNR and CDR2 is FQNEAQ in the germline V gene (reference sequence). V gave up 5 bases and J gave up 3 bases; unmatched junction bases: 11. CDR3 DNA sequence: TGTGCCAGCAGCCCTTCGGAAGGACAGGGAGACACTGAAGCTTTCTTT. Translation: CASSPSEGQGDTEAFF.

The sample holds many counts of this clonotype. As DNA, the CDR3 is TGTGCCAGCAGCCGGGACAGGATGAACACTGAAGCTTTCTTT. As protein: CASSRDRMNTEAFF. The rearrangement links TRBV7-2 to TRBJ1-1; 8 bases align to TRBD1. The CDR3 runs to 14 residues. Germline assignment: CDR1 SGHTA and CDR2 FQGNSA. Germline trimming cut 5 bases from V and 0 bases from J; bases unmatched to any gene: 2.

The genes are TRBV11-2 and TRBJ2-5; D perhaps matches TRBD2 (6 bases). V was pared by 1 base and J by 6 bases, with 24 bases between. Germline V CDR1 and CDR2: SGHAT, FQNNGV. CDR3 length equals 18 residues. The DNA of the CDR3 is TGTGCCAGCAGCTTAGTCCGAATCCCCTCGGGCGGGGAGAAGACCCAGTACTTC. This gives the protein CASSLVRIPSGGEKTQYF.

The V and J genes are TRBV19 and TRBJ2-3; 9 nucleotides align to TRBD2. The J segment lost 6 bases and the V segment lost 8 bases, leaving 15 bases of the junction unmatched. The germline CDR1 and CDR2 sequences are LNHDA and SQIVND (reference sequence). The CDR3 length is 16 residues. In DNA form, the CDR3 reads TGTGCCAGTGGTCTACTAGCGGGTGGGGGAGGTGATACGCAGTATTTT. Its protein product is CASGLLAGGGGDTQYF. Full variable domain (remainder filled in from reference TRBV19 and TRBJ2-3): DGGITQSPKYLFRKEGQNVTLSCEQNLNHDAMYWYRQDPGQGLRLIYYSQIVNDFQKGDIAEGYSVSREKKESFPLTVTSAQKNPTAFYLCASGLLAGGGGDTQYFGPGTRLTVL.

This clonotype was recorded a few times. The CDR3 region is CASSRQVVTGTEAFF. In nucleotides, the CDR3 is TGTGCCAGCTCCCGACAGGTAGTAACCGGCACTGAAGCTTTCTTT. The rearrangement links TRBV18 to TRBJ1-1; possible D gene TRBD1, 6 bases. This CDR3 is 15 amino acids long. Trimming left V 6 bases short and J 4 bases short, with 18 bases between. Germline-derived CDR1 and CDR2 are KGHSH and LQKENI.

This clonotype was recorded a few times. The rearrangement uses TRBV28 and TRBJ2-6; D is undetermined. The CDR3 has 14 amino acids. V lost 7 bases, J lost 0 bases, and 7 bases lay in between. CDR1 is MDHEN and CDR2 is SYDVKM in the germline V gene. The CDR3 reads CASMLGSGANVLTF. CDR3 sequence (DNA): TGTGCCAGCATGCTGGGCTCTGGGGCCAACGTCCTGACTTTC. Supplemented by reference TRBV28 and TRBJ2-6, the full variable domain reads DVKVTQSSRYLVKRTGEKVFLECVQDMDHENMFWYRQDPGLGLRLIYFSYDVKMKEKGDIPEGYSVSREKKERFSLILESASTNQTSMYLCASMLGSGANVLTFGAGSRLTVL.

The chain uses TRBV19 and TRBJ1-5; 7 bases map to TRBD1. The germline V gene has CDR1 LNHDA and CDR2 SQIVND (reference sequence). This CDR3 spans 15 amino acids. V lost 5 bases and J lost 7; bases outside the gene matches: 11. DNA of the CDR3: TGTGCCAGTAGTCTCGGAGGGGTACAGGGGCAGCCCCAGCATTTT. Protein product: CASSLGGVQGQPQHF.